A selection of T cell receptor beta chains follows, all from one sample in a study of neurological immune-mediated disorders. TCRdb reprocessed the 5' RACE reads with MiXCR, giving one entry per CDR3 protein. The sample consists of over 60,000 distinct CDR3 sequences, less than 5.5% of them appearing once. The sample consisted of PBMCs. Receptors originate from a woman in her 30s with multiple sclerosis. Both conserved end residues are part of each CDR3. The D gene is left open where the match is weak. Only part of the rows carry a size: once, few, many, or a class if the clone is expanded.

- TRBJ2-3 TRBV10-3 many CAISDGGHSTDTQYF TGTGCCATCAGTGACGGCGGCCATAGCACAGATACGCAGTATTTT
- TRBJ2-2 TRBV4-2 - CASSQDVRAEELFF TGTGCCAGCAGCCAAGATGTCAGGGCGGAGGAGCTGTTTTTT
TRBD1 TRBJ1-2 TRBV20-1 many CSATTGSGYTF TGCAGTGCCACGACAGGGTCTGGCTACACCTTC
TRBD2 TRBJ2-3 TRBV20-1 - CSARLGGSTDTQYF TGCAGTGCTCGTCTGGGGGGGAGCACAGATACGCAGTATTTT
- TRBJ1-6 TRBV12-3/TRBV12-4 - CASSFERRSPLHF TGTGCCAGCAGTTTCGAGAGACGCTCACCCCTCCACTTT
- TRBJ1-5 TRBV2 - CASSEALVGGPQHF TGTGCCAGCAGTGAAGCGCTAGTAGGGGGGCCCCAGCATTTT
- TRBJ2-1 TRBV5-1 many CASRKTVSYNEQFF TGCGCCAGCAGGAAGACGGTGTCCTACAATGAGCAGTTCTTC
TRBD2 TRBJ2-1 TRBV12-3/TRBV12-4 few CASTVSGGPYNEQFF TGTGCCAGCACCGTTAGCGGGGGACCCTACAATGAGCAGTTCTTC
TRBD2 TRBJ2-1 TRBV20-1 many CSAPTTLAGDNEQFF TGCAGTGCCCCGACTACCCTAGCGGGGGACAATGAGCAGTTCTTC
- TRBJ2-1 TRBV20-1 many CSARDRVSYNEQFF TGCAGTGCTAGAGACAGGGTGTCCTACAATGAGCAGTTCTTC
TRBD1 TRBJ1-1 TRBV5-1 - CASSGQGLNTEAFF TGCGCCAGCAGCGGACAGGGTCTGAACACTGAAGCTTTCTTT
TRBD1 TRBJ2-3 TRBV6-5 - CASSYRQGSDTQYF TGTGCCAGCAGTTACCGACAGGGCTCGGATACGCAGTATTTT
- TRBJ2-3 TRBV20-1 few CSARKRTSTDTQYF TGCAGTGCTAGGAAGCGGACTAGCACAGATACGCAGTATTTT
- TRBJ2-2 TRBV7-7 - CASSPDSLPGELFF TGTGCCAGCAGCCCGGACAGTTTGCCCGGGGAGCTGTTTTTT
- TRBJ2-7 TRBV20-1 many CSARRRDWSSYEQYF TGCAGTGCTAGGCGCCGGGACTGGAGCTCCTACGAGCAGTACTTC
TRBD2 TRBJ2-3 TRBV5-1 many CASSREGTSGIGQYF TGCGCCAGCAGCCGAGAGGGGACTAGCGGGATAGGGCAGTATTTT
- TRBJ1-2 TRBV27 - CASSSRQSNYGYTF TGTGCCAGCAGTTCCCGACAGTCTAACTATGGCTACACCTTC